The clone carrying this T cell receptor (beta chain) was found a few times. A single record per CDR3 protein comes from TCRdb applying MiXCR to the RT-PCR reads. The table lists about 680,000 distinct CDR3 sequences, 14% of them singletons. Germline-derived CDR1 and CDR2 are LGHDT and YNNKEL (reference sequence). Trimming left V 7 bases short and J 7 bases short, with 13 bases between. This CDR3 region has 12 residues. The source of this sequence is a female donor in good health, serving as a healthy control. The rearrangement joins TRBV3-1 to TRBJ1-2, with D possibly matching TRBD1 (6 bases). Material for sequencing was memory CD4+ T cells from blood. The CDR3 coding sequence is TGTGCCAGCAAGGGGGACCTACGTGGCTACACCTTC. Translation: CASKGDLRGYTF.